One and the same sample provided the 21 T cell receptor beta chains below, sequenced in a study of type 1 regulatory T cells. These receptors lack a known antigen. TCRdb recomputed calls from the reads with MiXCR, one row per CDR3 protein. The sample yields about 59,000 distinct CDR3 sequences, 60% to 65% seen once. What was sequenced was cultured non-Tr1 T cells, either the whole culture or a sorted T cell fraction (not recorded which). These receptors all stem from a human donor in good health.

In its sample, this clonotype was seen a few times. The CDR3 spells CSARAPTPVYEQYF. The DNA of the CDR3 is TGCAGTGCTAGGGCTCCTACCCCCGTCTACGAGCAGTACTTC. V is TRBV20-1 and J is TRBJ2-7; no definite D call. The CDR3 runs to 14 residues. CDR1 and CDR2 (germline): DFQATT, SNEGSKA (reference sequence). The ends were cut back, 3 bases at V and 3 bases at J, with 15 bases in the middle.

V gene TRBV30 combines with J gene TRBJ1-3; D is possibly TRBD1 (5 bases). Germline CDR1 reads GTSNPN; CDR2 reads SVGIG (reference sequence). The V and J ends lost 3 bases and 5 bases respectively, with 11 bases between them. CDR3 size: 13 residues. CDR3 in DNA: TGTGCCTGGAGCCGGGACGGGAGAAACACCATATATTTT. Protein: CAWSRDGRNTIYF.

The rearrangement joins TRBV5-1 to TRBJ2-3; 8 bases fit TRBD2. The junction had 8 bases not matched to a gene; V was cut back by 0 bases and J by 2 bases. Germline V lookup: CDR1 SGHRS, CDR2 YFSETQ. The length of the CDR3 is 17 residues. CDR3 region: CASSLVSGGTHTDTQYF. The CDR3 region has the DNA TGCGCCAGCAGCTTGGTGTCGGGGGGGACCCACACAGATACGCAGTATTTT.

This rearrangement joins TRBV6-5 to TRBJ2-7; TRBD2 matches 9 bases. After removal of 8 bases from V and 1 base from J, the junction contained 9 bases not matched to a gene. From germline, CDR1 is MNHEY and CDR2 SVGAGI. The CDR3 has 15 amino acids. For the CDR3, the DNA is TGTGCCAGCCGCCCGGAACTAGCGGGTTCCTACGAGCAGTACTTC. Amino acids: CASRPELAGSYEQYF.

The V call is TRBV2, the J call TRBJ2-2; TRBD2 might be the D (5 bases). V was shortened by 9 bases and J by 0 bases, with 11 bases between the two germline ends. CDR3 length: 14 amino acids. Germline loops: CDR1 SNHLY, CDR2 FYNNEI. CDR3 amino acids: CASCASPNTGELFF. The CDR3 DNA sequence: TGTGCCAGTTGCGCTAGCCCGAACACCGGGGAGCTGTTTTTT.

V and J are TRBV20-1 and TRBJ2-3; the D is unclear. The CDR3 is made up of 13 amino acids. Trimming took 7 bases from V and 0 from J, leaving 11 bases between them. The germline V gene encodes CDR1 DFQATT and CDR2 SNEGSKA (reference sequence). CDR3 sequence: CSVPSRSTDTQYF. The CDR3 DNA is TGCAGTGTTCCGAGTCGGAGCACAGATACGCAGTATTTT.

V gene TRBV2 combines with J gene TRBJ2-1; D unresolved. The CDR3 spans 14 residues. In germline, CDR1 is SNHLY, CDR2 FYNNEI. V lost 6 bases to trimming and J lost 6 bases, with 15 bases between them. The CDR3 sequence is CASSPGVVGNEQFF. CDR3 nucleotide sequence: TGTGCCAGCAGCCCTGGGGTCGTGGGCAATGAGCAGTTCTTC.

J is TRBJ2-1 and V is TRBV9; D is unresolved. V was clipped by 2 bases and J by 4 bases, with 10 bases between them. CDR1 is SGDLS, CDR2 YYNGEE, per germline. The CDR3 has 14 residues. In DNA, the CDR3 is TGTGCCAGCAGCGTGCCATCTCAATACAATGAGCAGTTCTTC. Translated: CASSVPSQYNEQFF. Full variable domain (missing parts from reference TRBV9 and TRBJ2-1): DSGVTQTPKHLITATGQRVTLRCSPRSGDLSVYWYQQSLDQGLQFLIQYYNGEERAKGNILERFSAQQFPDLHSELNLSSLELGDSALYFCASSVPSQYNEQFFGPGTRLTVL.

This chain uses TRBV4-1 with TRBJ1-1; the D gene is possibly TRBD1 (5 bases). Trimming stripped 6 bases from V and 9 bases from J, with 26 bases between. The CDR3 covers 16 residues. Germline lookup yields CDR1 MGHRA and CDR2 YSYEKL. The CDR3 DNA sequence: TGCGCCAGCAGGCCCCCAGGGACCCAGAACTACTCCAAAGCTTTCTTT. This sequence encodes CASRPPGTQNYSKAFF.

This chain uses TRBV20-1 with TRBJ2-1, with TRBD2 identical over 10 bases. Per the germline V gene, CDR1 is DFQATT and CDR2 is SNEGSKA (reference sequence). The CDR3 is 17 residues long. Losses at the gene ends were 0 bases for V and 2 bases for J; bases not matched to a gene: 7. The CDR3 is CSARDRPGTSAYNEQFF. CDR3 in DNA: TGCAGTGCTAGAGATCGTCCGGGGACTAGCGCCTACAATGAGCAGTTCTTC.

This chain joins TRBV5-1 and TRBJ1-1; D is possibly TRBD1 (5 bases). The ends were cut back, 1 base at V and 7 bases at J, with 11 bases in the middle. CDR1 and CDR2 (germline): SGHRS, YFSETQ. The CDR3 loop spans 13 amino acids. CDR3 DNA sequence: TGCGCCAGCAGCTTGATCCAGGGTGGTGAAGCTTTCTTT. Amino acid sequence: CASSLIQGGEAFF.

The V gene is TRBV11-2, the J gene TRBJ2-7, with TRBD1 matching over 7 bases. V lost 1 base, J lost 3 bases, and 3 bases stayed unmatched. The CDR3 contains 14 residues. CDR1 SGHAT and CDR2 FQNNGV come from the germline V gene. In DNA form, the CDR3 reads TGTGCCAGCAGCTTAGGGGCAGGGGGCTACGAGCAGTACTTC. Translating it yields CASSLGAGGYEQYF.

This clonotype was recorded many times. V gene TRBV20-1 combines with J gene TRBJ2-5; D ambiguous. The CDR3 has 12 residues. The germline CDR1 and CDR2 sequences are DFQATT and SNEGSKA (reference sequence). The V gene lost 5 bases and the J gene lost 5 bases, with 12 bases spanning the gap. The CDR3 DNA is TGCAGTGCTTCGGTAGATAGGGAGACCCAGTACTTC. It yields the protein CSASVDRETQYF.

The V gene is TRBV20-1, the J gene TRBJ1-1; a possible D gene is TRBD1 (6 bases). This CDR3 contains 14 residues. V was cut by 5 bases and J by 3 bases, with 16 bases left in between. Germline assignment: CDR1 DFQATT and CDR2 SNEGSKA (reference sequence). As DNA, the CDR3 is TGCAGTGCTCCCCGGGGGCAGGGTTACACTGAAGCTTTCTTT. Translation gives CSAPRGQGYTEAFF.

The chain recombines TRBV10-2 with TRBJ1-4, with TRBD1 matching 7 bases. V dropped 10 bases and J dropped 2; count of bases not matched to a gene: 4. The CDR3 has 13 residues. Germline CDR1 WSHSY, CDR2 SAAADI. The CDR3 protein is CATEGATNEKLFF. Written as DNA, the CDR3 is TGCGCCACCGAGGGGGCTACTAATGAAAAACTGTTTTTT.

The rearrangement uses TRBV29-1 and TRBJ2-1; 10 bases are shared with TRBD2. V gave up 5 bases and J gave up 5 bases; unmatched junction bases: 6. The CDR3 has 14 amino acids. CDR1 is SQVTM and CDR2 is ANQGSEA in the germline V gene. The CDR3 loop reads CSVRPAGGNNEQFF. The CDR3 nucleotides read TGCAGCGTTCGTCCAGCGGGAGGGAACAATGAGCAGTTCTTC.

V is TRBV5-1 and J is TRBJ2-5; perhaps TRBD2 as D (6 bases). The V end was cut by 0 bases, the J end by 5 bases, with 11 bases between. This CDR3 is 14 amino acids long. CDR1 is SGHRS, CDR2 YFSETQ, per germline. The CDR3, as DNA: TGCGCCAGCAGCTTGGGCGGGGCGAAGGAGACCCAGTACTTC. Translation gives CASSLGGAKETQYF.

The sample holds a few counts of this clonotype. V usage is TRBV4-3 and J usage is TRBJ1-4; 7 bases align to TRBD1. This CDR3 is built from 17 residues. V shed 1 base, J shed 5 bases, and the junction held 10 bases outside the gene matches. CDR1 and CDR2 from the germline V gene are LGHNA and YSLEER. The CDR3 DNA is TGCGCCAGCAGCCAAGTGGGATACGGGACAGCGAATGAAAAACTGTTTTTT. Its protein product is CASSQVGYGTANEKLFF.

This chain links TRBV27 with TRBJ2-1; 9 nucleotides line up with TRBD1. With V trimmed by 2 bases and J by 12 bases, 8 bases remained unmatched. In germline, CDR1 is MNHEY, CDR2 SMNVEV (reference sequence). The CDR3 is 14 residues long. The CDR3 here is CASSLRAGGQGQFF. The CDR3 coding sequence is TGTGCCAGCAGTTTAAGGGCAGGGGGACAGGGGCAGTTCTTC.

This clonotype is a singleton in its sample. The CDR3, as DNA: TGTGCCAGTAGTACAGAAACGGGACTAGACCTAACCTACGAGCAGTACTTC. Amino acid sequence: CASSTETGLDLTYEQYF. The chain has TRBV19 and TRBJ2-7, with 8 bases aligning to TRBD2. This CDR3 has 17 amino acids. Germline CDR1 LNHDA, CDR2 SQIVND (reference sequence). With 4 bases clipped from V and 2 bases from J, the junction kept 13 bases outside the gene matches.

This clonotype was seen only once. Written as DNA, the CDR3 is TGTGCCAGCAGTTTGGGTGGCGGGATCTCAGATACGCAGTATTTT. Residues: CASSLGGGISDTQYF. The chain employs TRBV27 and TRBJ2-3, with D perhaps TRBD2 (6 bases). The CDR3 has 15 residues. The V end lost 3 bases, the J end lost 4 bases, and 14 bases lay between the germline ends. Germline CDR1 and CDR2: MNHEY and SMNVEV (reference sequence).